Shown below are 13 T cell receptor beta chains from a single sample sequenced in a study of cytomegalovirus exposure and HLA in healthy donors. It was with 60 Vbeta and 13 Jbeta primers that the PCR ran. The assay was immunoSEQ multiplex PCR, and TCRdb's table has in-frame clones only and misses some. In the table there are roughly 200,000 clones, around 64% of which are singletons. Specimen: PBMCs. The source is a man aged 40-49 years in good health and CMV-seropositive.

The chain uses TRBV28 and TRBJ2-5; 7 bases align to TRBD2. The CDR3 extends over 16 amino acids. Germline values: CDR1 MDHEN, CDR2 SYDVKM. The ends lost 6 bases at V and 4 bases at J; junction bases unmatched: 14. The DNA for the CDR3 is TGTGCCAGCAGCGCAAGGGAGCGGGACCTCGGAGAGACCCAGTACTTC. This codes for CASSARERDLGETQYF.

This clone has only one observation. The CDR3: CAITKGGGTEAFF. CDR3 coding DNA: TGTGCCATCACAAAGGGTGGAGGGACTGAAGCTTTCTTT. The gene calls are TRBV10-3 and TRBJ1-1; D gene unclear. The CDR3 covers 13 residues. Trimming removed 7 bases from V and 5 bases from J, with 14 bases in between. The V gene's germline CDR1 is ENHRY and CDR2 SYGVKD.

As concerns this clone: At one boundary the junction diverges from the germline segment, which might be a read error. For the CDR3, the DNA is TGTTCCAGCAGCCGTACAGGGTCCGGGGAGCTGTTTTTT. It encodes CSSSRTGSGELFF. The chain combines TRBV7-9 with TRBJ2-2, with a tentative D call TRBD1 (6 bases). The CDR3 is 13 residues long. Germline-derived CDR1 and CDR2 are SEHNR and FQNEAQ (reference sequence).

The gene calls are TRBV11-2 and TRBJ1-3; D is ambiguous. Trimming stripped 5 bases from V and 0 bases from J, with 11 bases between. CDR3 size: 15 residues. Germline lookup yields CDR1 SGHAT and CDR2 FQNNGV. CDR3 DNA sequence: TGTGCCAGCAGCCGCAGCGCCAGCTCTGGAAACACCATATATTTT. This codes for CASSRSASSGNTIYF.

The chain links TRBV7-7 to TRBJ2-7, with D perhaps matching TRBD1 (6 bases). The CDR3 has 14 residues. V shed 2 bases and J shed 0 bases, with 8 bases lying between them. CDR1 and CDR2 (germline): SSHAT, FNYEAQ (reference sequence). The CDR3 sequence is CASSLRTDSYEQYF. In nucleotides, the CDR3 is TGTGCCAGCAGCTTAAGGACAGACTCCTACGAGCAGTACTTC. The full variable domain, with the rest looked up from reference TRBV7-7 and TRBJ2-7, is GAGVSQSPRYKVTKRGQDVTLRCDPISSHATLYWYQQALGQGPEFLTYFNYEAQPDKSGLPSDRFSAERPEGSISTLTIQRTEQRDSAMYRCASSLRTDSYEQYFGPGTRLTVT.

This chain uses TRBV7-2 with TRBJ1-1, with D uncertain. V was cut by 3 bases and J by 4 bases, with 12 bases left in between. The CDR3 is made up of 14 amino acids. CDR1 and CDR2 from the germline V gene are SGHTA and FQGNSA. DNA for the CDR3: TGTGCCAGCAGCTTTAAGTTGGGAGGCACTGAAGCTTTCTTT. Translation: CASSFKLGGTEAFF. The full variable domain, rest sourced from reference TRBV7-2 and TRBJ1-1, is GAGVSQSPSNKVTEKGKDVELRCDPISGHTALYWYRQSLGQGLEFLIYFQGNSAPDKSGLPSDRFSAERTGGSVSTLTIQRTQQEDSAVYLCASSFKLGGTEAFFGQGTRLTVV.

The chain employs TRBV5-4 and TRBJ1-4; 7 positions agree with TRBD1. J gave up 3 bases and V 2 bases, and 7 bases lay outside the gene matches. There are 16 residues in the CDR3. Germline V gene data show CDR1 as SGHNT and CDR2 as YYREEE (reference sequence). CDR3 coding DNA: TGTGCCAGCAGCTTCGCTTCGGGACAGCCTAATGAAAAACTGTTTTTT. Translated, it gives CASSFASGQPNEKLFF.

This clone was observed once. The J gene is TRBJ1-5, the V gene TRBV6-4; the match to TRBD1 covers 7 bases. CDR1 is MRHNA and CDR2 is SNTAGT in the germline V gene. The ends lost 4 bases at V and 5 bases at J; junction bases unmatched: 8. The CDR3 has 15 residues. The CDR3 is CASSATGTEDQPQHF. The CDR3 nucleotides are TGTGCCAGCAGTGCAACCGGGACAGAGGATCAGCCCCAGCATTTT.

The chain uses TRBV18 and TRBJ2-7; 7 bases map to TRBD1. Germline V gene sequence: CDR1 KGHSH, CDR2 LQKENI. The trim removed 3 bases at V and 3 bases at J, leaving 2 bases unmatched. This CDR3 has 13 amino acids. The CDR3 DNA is TGTGCCAGCTCACCGGGACAGATCTACGAGCAGTACTTC. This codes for CASSPGQIYEQYF.

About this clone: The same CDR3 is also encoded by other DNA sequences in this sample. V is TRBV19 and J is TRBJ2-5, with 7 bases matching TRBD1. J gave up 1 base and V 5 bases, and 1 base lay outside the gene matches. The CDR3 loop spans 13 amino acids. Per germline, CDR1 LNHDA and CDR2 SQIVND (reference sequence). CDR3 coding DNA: TGTGCCAGTAGTGGGACAGCCCAAGAGACCCAGTACTTC. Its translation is CASSGTAQETQYF.

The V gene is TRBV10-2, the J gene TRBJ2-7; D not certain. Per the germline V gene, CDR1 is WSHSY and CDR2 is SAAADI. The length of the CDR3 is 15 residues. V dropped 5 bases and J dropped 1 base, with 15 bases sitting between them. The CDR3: CASSPVRIRSYEQYF. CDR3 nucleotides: TGCGCCAGCAGTCCCGTCAGGATAAGATCCTACGAGCAGTACTTC.

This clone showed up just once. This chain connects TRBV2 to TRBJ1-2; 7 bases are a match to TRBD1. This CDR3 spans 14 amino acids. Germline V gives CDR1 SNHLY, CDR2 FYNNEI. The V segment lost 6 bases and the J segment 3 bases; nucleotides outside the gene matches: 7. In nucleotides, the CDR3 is TGTGCCAGCAGACTTAGCGGGACAGACTATGGCTACACCTTC. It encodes CASRLSGTDYGYTF.

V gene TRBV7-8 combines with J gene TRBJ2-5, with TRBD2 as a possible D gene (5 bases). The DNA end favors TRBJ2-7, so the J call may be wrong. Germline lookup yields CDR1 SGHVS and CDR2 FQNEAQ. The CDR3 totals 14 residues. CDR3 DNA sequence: TGTGCCAGCAGCTTAGTGGCGGGCCCCTACGAGCAGTACTTC. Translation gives CASSLVAGPYEQYF.